What follows describes a single T cell receptor beta chain. The CDR3 runs 15 residues. V lost 5 bases and J lost 8; bases outside the gene matches: 12. The germline CDR1 and CDR2 sequences are LNHDA and SQIVND (reference sequence). This sample was included in a study of blood T cell repertoires in COVID-19. Study at large: Collection of acute and convalescent COVID-19 samples took place in the United States, Italy and Spain. PBMCs, B-cell-depleted T cells, or T cells were the source of the cDNA or gDNA that made up the material.

Original methodology: Estimated nucleated cell counts came from reference gene primer amplification. Clones were read by immunoSEQ multiplex PCR, and TCRdb kept only the in-frame ones, dropping some. Clone size and V and J calls were adopted from that table, with D and trimming inferred from the DNA. The sample has about 130,000 clones; 60% to 85% are singletons. Sequenced sample: peripheral blood. The chain links TRBV19 to TRBJ1-1; TRBD1 aligns across 9 bases. This TCR came from a man at least 80 years old with acute or convalescent COVID-19. In nucleotides, the CDR3 is TGTGCCAGTAGTCCCGGGACAGGGAAGCGGTGGGAAGCTTTCTTT. Translated: CASSPGTGKRWEAFF.